This TCR beta chain was documented in a study of T cell repertoires in cytomegalovirus infection. Overall study results and limits: Dominant in the ex vivo response were TCR beta clonotypes restricted by HLA-C and specific for CMV.

V was clipped by 1 base and J by 6 bases, with 15 bases between them. CDR1 is SGHTA and CDR2 is FQGNSA in the germline V gene. This CDR3 contains 16 residues. This clonotype was counted a few times. Its target is not known. TCRdb processed the reads anew with MiXCR; each CDR3 protein has one entry. Of a few hundred thousand distinct CDR3 sequences listed, about 32% are singletons. The specimen was cultured PBMCs, collected from culture after CMV antigen stimulation. This TCR was sampled from a human donor in good health (CMV status not recorded). Some clones in this sample may be carry-over from other donors' samples. The rearrangement uses TRBV7-2 and TRBJ2-2, with D hard to call. The CDR3 nucleotides read TGTGCCAGCAGCTTAGGCGGTTACCCTGGGGCCGGGGAGCTGTTTTTT. Protein product: CASSLGGYPGAGELFF.